One sample yielded the 13 T cell receptor beta chains listed below, sequenced in a study of T cell responses to AZD1222 COVID-19 vaccine. The table came from immunoSEQ multiplex PCR; TCRdb's copy has only in-frame clones and leaves some out. The sample holds over 100,000 clones, about 85% seen once. The source was peripheral blood, collected on day 0 of AZD1222 vaccination. These receptors were taken from an adult in good health.

The rearrangement links TRBV19 to TRBJ1-2; 7 nucleotides line up with TRBD1. CDR1 and CDR2 from the germline V gene are LNHDA and SQIVND (reference sequence). This CDR3 comprises 14 residues. Trimming at V came to 3 bases and at J to 2 bases, leaving 3 bases not matched to a gene. The CDR3 is CASSIEQGNYGYTF. CDR3 DNA: TGTGCCAGTAGTATCGAACAGGGGAACTATGGCTACACCTTC.

The J gene is TRBJ2-1, the V gene TRBV20-1, with a possible D match to TRBD1 (6 bases). Germline lookup yields CDR1 DFQATT and CDR2 SNEGSKA (reference sequence). V shed 7 bases and J shed 7 bases, with 11 bases lying between them. This CDR3 has 11 residues. Written as DNA, the CDR3 is TGCAGTGTTAGCCAGGGGAATGAGCAGTTCTTC. This encodes CSVSQGNEQFF.

This clone has just a few counts. V usage is TRBV30 and J usage is TRBJ1-6; the D is unclear. The CDR3 spans 12 residues. V lost 7 bases to trimming and J lost 6 bases, with 10 bases between them. Germline CDR1 is GTSNPN and CDR2 is SVGIG (reference sequence). CDR3 loop: CASGWANSPLHF. CDR3 nucleotides: TGTGCCTCCGGGTGGGCTAATTCACCCCTCCACTTT.

V gene TRBV5-1 combines with J gene TRBJ2-7; no definite D call. Germline lookup yields CDR1 SGHRS and CDR2 YFSETQ. The V gene lost 2 bases and the J gene lost 6 bases, with 9 bases spanning the gap. This CDR3 contains 12 residues. In nucleotides, the CDR3 is TGCGCCAGCAGCTTAGGCGGTCGCGAGCAGTACTTC. Amino acid sequence: CASSLGGREQYF.

The chain employs TRBV30 and TRBJ1-1; 7 bases line up with TRBD1. The V segment lost 3 bases and the J segment 9 bases; nucleotides outside the gene matches: 13. The CDR3 totals 14 residues. Germline values: CDR1 GTSNPN, CDR2 SVGIG (reference sequence). CDR3 nucleotide sequence: TGTGCCTGGAGACCGTATAGACAGGGAGGGCAAGCTTTCTTT. Protein sequence: CAWRPYRQGGQAFF.

This chain links TRBV3-1 (or the pseudogene TRBV3-2) with TRBJ2-5; tentative D call: TRBD1 (5 bases). This CDR3 is built from 14 residues. Germline assignment: CDR1 LGHDT and CDR2 YNNKEL (reference sequence). The V end lost 9 bases, the J end lost 2 bases, and 16 bases lay between the germline ends. In nucleotides, the CDR3 is TGTGCCAGTAGGGGCTGGGCAGATCAAGAGACCCAGTACTTC. Its protein product is CASRGWADQETQYF.

The chain links TRBV10-3 to TRBJ1-1; the match to TRBD1 covers 8 bases. This CDR3 contains 16 residues. Losses at the gene ends were 9 bases for V and 5 bases for J; bases not matched to a gene: 17. The germline gives CDR1 ENHRY, CDR2 SYGVKD. The CDR3 here is CAISSVFQGALTEAFF. The CDR3 DNA sequence: TGTGCCATTTCATCAGTATTTCAGGGGGCTCTGACTGAAGCTTTCTTT.

The chain is built from TRBV6-2 or TRBV6-3 and TRBJ2-1, with 7 bases identical to TRBD2. CDR3 size: 15 residues. Per germline, CDR1 MNHEY and CDR2 SVGEGT. J lost 6 bases, V lost 0 bases, and 5 bases had no gene match. CDR3 in DNA: TGTGCCAGCAGTTACTCAAGTGGCGGGGGCAATGAGCAGTTCTTC. It yields the protein CASSYSSGGGNEQFF.

This chain uses TRBV5-6 with TRBJ1-1, with D possibly being TRBD1 (5 bases). CDR1 is SGHDT, CDR2 YYEEEE, per germline. Trimming cost V 0 bases and J 5 bases, with 14 bases left between them. The CDR3 runs to 15 residues. The chain's CDR3 is CASSLAGWGETEAFF. CDR3 nucleotide sequence: TGTGCCAGCAGCTTGGCCGGATGGGGGGAAACTGAAGCTTTCTTT.

This clone was found a few times. V gene TRBV12-3 or TRBV12-4 combines with J gene TRBJ1-5; D gene unclear. CDR3 length: 13 amino acids. The germline V and J ends were trimmed by 2 bases and 6 bases, with 8 bases remaining between them. CDR3 sequence: CASSLSVGQPQHF. DNA for the CDR3: TGTGCCAGCAGTTTATCTGTGGGTCAGCCCCAGCATTTT.

The chain uses TRBV28 and TRBJ2-1; TRBD1 agrees at 7 bases. V shed 4 bases, J shed 4 bases, and the junction held 4 bases outside the gene matches. CDR3 length: 14 residues. Looked up from germline, CDR1 is MDHEN and CDR2 is SYDVKM. In DNA form, the CDR3 reads TGTGCCAGCAGTTGGGGACAGAGGTACAATGAGCAGTTCTTC. Translation: CASSWGQRYNEQFF.

The V call is TRBV19, the J call TRBJ1-5; possibly TRBD1 for D (5 bases). Germline assignment: CDR1 LNHDA and CDR2 SQIVND (reference sequence). The CDR3 runs 14 residues. V shed 2 bases and J shed 4 bases, with 9 bases lying between them. The CDR3 DNA sequence: TGTGCCAGTAGTATACAGGCAGGGAATCAGCCCCAGCATTTT. Amino acids: CASSIQAGNQPQHF.

The J gene is TRBJ1-2, the V gene TRBV5-6; 10 bases are a match to TRBD1. Trimming removed 0 bases from V and 4 bases from J; junction bases left unmatched: 9. There are 17 residues in the CDR3. Germline CDR1 SGHDT, CDR2 YYEEEE. CDR3 nucleotide sequence: TGTGCCAGCAGCTTGGATCAGACAGGGGGCGTAGGCTATGGCTACACCTTC. As protein: CASSLDQTGGVGYGYTF. The whole variable domain, filled in from reference TRBV5-6 and TRBJ1-2, reads DAGVTQSPTHLIKTRGQQVTLRCSPKSGHDTVSWYQQALGQGPQFIFQYYEEEERQRGNFPDRFSGHQFPNYSSELNVNALLLGDSALYLCASSLDQTGGVGYGYTFGSGTRLTVV.